A single sample is the source of the 16 T cell receptor beta chains below, sequenced in a study of vaccination effects on CD4 cells after COVID-19. Clones were sequenced by immunoSEQ multiplex PCR, and TCRdb holds only the in-frame ones, with some missing. The table includes 55,000 to 90,000 clones, around 72% detected once. In the ViraFEST assay, antigen-specific CD4+ clonotypes were identified by expansion after peptide-pool stimulation. At the end of nine to ten days of culture, CD4+ T cells were isolated. The person's infection with SARS-CoV-2, confirmed by PCR, took place between March and December 2020. No antigen has been identified for these receptors. This material consisted of CD4+ T cells from PBMCs cultured with HIV peptides, taken before COVID-19 vaccination. Subset in this sample: HIV-1 Nef peptide pool negative control/reference culture. The receptor source for this set is a human donor who had a prior SARS-CoV-2 infection.

This chain uses TRBV10-1 with TRBJ1-2; D gene uncertain. Germline V gene sequence: CDR1 WNHNN, CDR2 SYGVQD (reference sequence). The CDR3 is made up of 12 amino acids. The V and J ends lost 11 bases and 2 bases respectively, with 12 bases between them. CDR3 amino acids: CACHGVNYGYTF. For the CDR3, the DNA is TGCGCCTGCCACGGGGTGAACTATGGCTACACCTTC.

Written as DNA, the CDR3 is TGTGCCAGCAGCGTAGCTAATCCAGGTAGCGGGGGGTACAATGAGCAGTTCTTC. Its translation is CASSVANPGSGGYNEQFF. The rearrangement uses TRBV9 and TRBJ2-1; TRBD2 matches at 10 bases. V shed 0 bases and J 4 bases; nucleotides not matched to a gene: 10. The CDR3 contains 18 residues. CDR1 and CDR2 from the germline V gene are SGDLS and YYNGEE.

This clone was seen a handful of times. The J gene is TRBJ1-4, the V gene TRBV20-1, with D possibly TRBD1 on 5 matching bases. The V gene lost 3 bases and the J gene lost 8 bases, with 13 bases spanning the gap. This CDR3 has 13 residues. Germline V CDR1 and CDR2: DFQATT, SNEGSKA (reference sequence). CDR3 residues: CSASDGGQEKLFF. CDR3 sequence (DNA): TGCAGTGCTAGTGACGGGGGTCAGGAAAAACTGTTTTTT.

The chain combines TRBV5-1 with TRBJ2-1, with 8 bases lining up with TRBD2. The CDR3 is 15 residues long. J was trimmed by 4 bases and V by 0 bases; bases with no gene match: 3. Germline-derived CDR1 and CDR2 are SGHRS and YFSETQ. As DNA, the CDR3 is TGCGCCAGCAGCTTGGCGGGAGGGTTGTACAATGAGCAGTTCTTC. Translated, it gives CASSLAGGLYNEQFF.

The V gene is TRBV24-1, the J gene TRBJ2-1, with 10 bases aligning to TRBD2. The CDR3 loop spans 21 amino acids. Per germline, CDR1 KGHDR and CDR2 SFDVKD. The trim removed 5 bases at V and 0 bases at J, leaving 18 bases unmatched. The CDR3 sequence: CATSGESGGRASGSSYNEQFF. CDR3 nucleotide sequence: TGTGCCACCAGTGGGGAGTCCGGGGGGCGGGCTAGCGGGAGCTCCTACAATGAGCAGTTCTTC.

The rearrangement uses TRBV5-4 and TRBJ2-5, with unresolved D. The CDR3 is made up of 16 amino acids. V was trimmed by 0 bases and J by 5 bases, leaving 17 bases between them. The germline gives CDR1 SGHNT, CDR2 YYREEE (reference sequence). The CDR3 protein is CASSLAVLPPMETQYF. The CDR3 DNA follows: TGTGCCAGCAGCTTGGCGGTTCTACCCCCGATGGAGACCCAGTACTTC.

The CDR3 protein is CASSLVTAYGYTF. DNA for the CDR3: TGTGCCAGCAGCTTAGTTACGGCGTATGGCTACACCTTC. The chain carries TRBV5-4 and TRBJ1-2, with D hard to call. Trimming took 2 bases from V and 5 from J, leaving 10 bases between them. CDR1 SGHNT and CDR2 YYREEE come from the germline V gene (reference sequence). This CDR3 contains 13 residues.

J is TRBJ2-5 and V is TRBV11-2; D is undetermined. Trimming left V 1 base short and J 5 bases short, with 11 bases between. This CDR3 region has 14 residues. Germline lookup yields CDR1 SGHAT and CDR2 FQNNGV. The CDR3 coding sequence is TGTGCCAGCAGCTTAGGGGGTTTTCTGGAGACCCAGTACTTC. Protein product: CASSLGGFLETQYF.

The chain uses TRBV9 and TRBJ2-3; 10 positions agree with TRBD2. Germline trimming cut 3 bases from V and 7 bases from J; bases unmatched to any gene: 8. The germline gives CDR1 SGDLS, CDR2 YYNGEE. The CDR3 is 15 amino acids. The CDR3 nucleotides read TGTGCCAGCAGCGACCCAGCTAGCGGGAGTTATACGCAGTATTTT. Protein product: CASSDPASGSYTQYF.

This clone was found a few times. V is TRBV6-5 and J is TRBJ1-1, with D unresolved. Deletions cut 0 bases from V and 5 bases from J, with 13 bases between. The germline gives CDR1 MNHEY, CDR2 SVGAGI. This CDR3 is 15 amino acids long. The CDR3 here is CASSYSWAPGTEAFF. CDR3 sequence (DNA): TGTGCCAGCAGTTACTCTTGGGCGCCGGGAACTGAAGCTTTCTTT.

DNA for the CDR3: TGTGCCAGCAGCCAAGAGTGGGGGCTCGGGACCCAGTACTTC. Residues: CASSQEWGLGTQYF. This chain joins TRBV3-1 (or the pseudogene TRBV3-2) and TRBJ2-5; a weak D match, TRBD1 (6 bases). The CDR3 consists of 14 residues. Germline V gene data show CDR1 as LGHDT and CDR2 as YNNKEL (reference sequence). V was trimmed by 0 bases and J by 7 bases, leaving 12 bases between them.

The genes are TRBV2 and TRBJ2-5, with 8 bases lining up with TRBD1. Trimming at V came to 6 bases and at J to 2 bases, leaving 8 bases not matched to a gene. The germline V gene encodes CDR1 SNHLY and CDR2 FYNNEI. The CDR3 is made up of 15 amino acids. The CDR3 loop is CASRGRTGRQETQYF. In DNA, the CDR3 is TGTGCCAGCAGGGGCAGGACAGGGCGTCAAGAGACCCAGTACTTC.

The chain recombines TRBV5-1 with TRBJ2-3; perhaps TRBD1 as D (6 bases). In germline, CDR1 is SGHRS, CDR2 YFSETQ. Trimming pared 0 bases from V and 1 base from J, leaving 12 bases between. The CDR3 is 16 amino acids. CDR3 protein: CASSLAINRGTDTQYF. As DNA, the CDR3 is TGCGCCAGCAGCTTGGCCATTAACAGGGGCACAGATACGCAGTATTTT.

This clone was seen a handful of times. The chain joins TRBV18 to TRBJ2-7, with no clear D. Trimming took off 6 bases at V and 3 bases at J, with 9 bases between the two ends. Per the germline V gene, CDR1 is KGHSH and CDR2 is LQKENI. This CDR3 has 12 amino acids. Here the CDR3 reads CASSLRHYEQYF. The CDR3 DNA sequence: TGTGCCAGCTCCCTCCGCCACTACGAGCAGTACTTC.

This chain joins TRBV9 and TRBJ2-7; either TRBD1 or TRBD2 may fit D (5 bases each). The V end was cut by 0 bases, the J end by 6 bases, with 10 bases between. The CDR3 extends over 13 amino acids. Germline CDR1 and CDR2: SGDLS and YYNGEE. The CDR3: CASSVESGLEQYF. The CDR3 DNA follows: TGTGCCAGCAGCGTAGAATCGGGGCTCGAGCAGTACTTC. Based on the CDR3 plus reference TRBV9 and TRBJ2-7, the full variable domain is DSGVTQTPKHLITATGQRVTLRCSPRSGDLSVYWYQQSLDQGLQFLIQYYNGEERAKGNILERFSAQQFPDLHSELNLSSLELGDSALYFCASSVESGLEQYFGPGTRLTVT.

This clone was counted between two and nine times. The chain's CDR3 is CASSYAVGIPLGYTF. CDR3 DNA sequence: TGTGCCAGCAGTTACGCCGTAGGAATCCCTCTTGGCTACACCTTC. The V and J genes are TRBV6-5 and TRBJ1-2; D not resolved. CDR3 length: 15 residues. The germline V gene has CDR1 MNHEY and CDR2 SVGAGI. The V and J ends lost 2 bases and 7 bases respectively, with 17 bases between them.